These 8 T cell receptor beta chains share one sample of origin, sequenced in a study of shared clonotypes between healthy human individuals. Repertoires were generated with immunoSEQ multiplex PCR, while TCRdb's copy carries only in-frame clones and drops some. This sample has approximately 2.3 million clones; roughly 93% occur once, and the top ten carry 0.39%. Sequencing was carried out using naive CD4+ T cells from PBMCs. As for subset: CD45RA+ positively selected. The receptors come from a man younger than 30 in good health. Some clones in this sample may be carry-over from other donors' samples.

The rearrangement joins TRBV5-1 to TRBJ2-7; 7 bases agree with TRBD2. Trimming took 6 bases from V and 5 from J; bases not matched to a gene: 11. The CDR3 runs to 14 residues. Germline CDR1 SGHRS, CDR2 YFSETQ. The CDR3: CASNPSGTTDEQYF. CDR3 DNA sequence: TGCGCCAGCAACCCGTCCGGGACTACGGACGAGCAGTACTTC.

This chain uses TRBV28 with TRBJ1-5, with 8 bases identical to TRBD1. The germline gives CDR1 MDHEN, CDR2 SYDVKM. V gave up 6 bases and J gave up 2 bases; unmatched junction bases: 9. The CDR3 is made up of 16 amino acids. CDR3 nucleotide sequence: TGTGCCAGCAGCCCACCCCGGGGACAGGGCAATCAGCCCCAGCATTTT. Residues: CASSPPRGQGNQPQHF.

The V gene is TRBV6-1, the J gene TRBJ1-2; unclear D gene. The V end was cut by 7 bases, the J end by 0 bases, with 6 bases between. The CDR3 has 12 residues. CDR1 and CDR2 from the germline V gene are MNHNS and SASEGT. CDR3 in DNA: TGTGCCAGCACCGAGACTAACTATGGCTACACCTTC. Protein: CASTETNYGYTF.

V and J are TRBV7-9 and TRBJ1-4; no clear D gene. Germline CDR1 reads SEHNR; CDR2 reads FQNEAQ (reference sequence). The CDR3 is made up of 15 amino acids. V dropped 3 bases and J dropped 0 bases, with 8 bases sitting between them. CDR3 coding DNA: TGTGCCAGCAGCTTGCCCTCCACAACTAATGAAAAACTGTTTTTT. This sequence encodes CASSLPSTTNEKLFF.

The CDR3 region has the DNA TGTGCCAGCAGCCCCTCGTACTTCCCCCTAGGAAGACAGGGTTACGAGCAGTACTTC. As protein: CASSPSYFPLGRQGYEQYF. V and J are TRBV7-4 and TRBJ2-7, with 7 bases matching TRBD1. The V gene's germline CDR1 is SGHVT and CDR2 SQSDAQ. The CDR3 contains 19 residues. The trim removed 5 bases at V and 4 bases at J, leaving 23 bases unmatched. Filled out from reference TRBV7-4 and TRBJ2-7, the complete variable domain reads GAGVSQSPRYKVAKRGRDVALRCDSISGHVTLYWYRQTLGQGSEVLTYSQSDAQRDKSGRPSGRFSAERPERSVSTLKIQRTEQGDSAVYLCASSPSYFPLGRQGYEQYFGPGTRLTVT.

This clone was recorded only once. The CDR3, as DNA: TGTGCCAGCAGTTTCGCCCAGGAGGGGGGGAACACTGAAGCTTTCTTT. This translates into CASSFAQEGGNTEAFF. The V call is TRBV28, the J call TRBJ1-1; possible D gene TRBD1, 6 bases. The germline V gene encodes CDR1 MDHEN and CDR2 SYDVKM. The CDR3 has 16 residues. The V end was cut by 3 bases, the J end by 1 base, with 15 bases between.

The chain is built from TRBV28 and TRBJ2-5; 9 bases fit TRBD1. CDR3 size: 15 residues. The V gene end was trimmed by 5 bases and the J gene end by 5 bases; junction bases not matched to a gene: 9. The germline gives CDR1 MDHEN, CDR2 SYDVKM. CDR3 in DNA: TGTGCCAGCAGTCTCGGGACAGGGTCGTCGGAGACCCAGTACTTC. It codes for CASSLGTGSSETQYF.

V and J are TRBV27 and TRBJ2-2; D remains ambiguous. The CDR3 runs 16 residues. Germline CDR1 reads MNHEY; CDR2 reads SMNVEV (reference sequence). Trimming left V 3 bases short and J 0 bases short, with 11 bases between. CDR3 amino acids: CASSFLGFANTGELFF. Written as DNA, the CDR3 is TGTGCCAGCAGTTTTTTGGGGTTTGCGAACACCGGGGAGCTGTTTTTT.